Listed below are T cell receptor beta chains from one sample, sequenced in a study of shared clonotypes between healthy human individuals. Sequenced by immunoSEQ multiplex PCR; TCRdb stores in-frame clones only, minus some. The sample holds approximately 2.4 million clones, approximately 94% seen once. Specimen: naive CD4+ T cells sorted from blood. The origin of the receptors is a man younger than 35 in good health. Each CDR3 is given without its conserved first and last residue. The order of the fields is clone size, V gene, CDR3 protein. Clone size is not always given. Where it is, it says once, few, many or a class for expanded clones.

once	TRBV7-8	ASSLGAEPYNEQF
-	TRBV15	ATSHGLERETQY
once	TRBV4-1	ASSLQDSSNQPQH
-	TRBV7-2	ASSPQGASHEQY
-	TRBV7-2	ASSSPGVASEQY
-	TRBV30	AWSAGLAGGMETQY
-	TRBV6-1	ASSWGGTEAF
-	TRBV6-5	ASSYSTGGYGYT
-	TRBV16	ASSQLRGTGVDYGYT
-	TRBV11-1	ASSLGAGAHRIYEQY
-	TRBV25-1	ASSPPIGQRGTGELF
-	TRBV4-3	ASSQALTSGAANQPTKNIQY
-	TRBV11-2	ASSLGASSYNSPLH
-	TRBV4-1	ASSQANVGALNTEAF
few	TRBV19	ASAYRSREDSPLH
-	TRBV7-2	ASSFGDITYEQY
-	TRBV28	ASSLGQDLGKAF
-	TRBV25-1	ASQQTRWEGRAVEQF
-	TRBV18	ASSPRLAGGHNEQF
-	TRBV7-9	ASSLVFGAVNYGYT
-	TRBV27	ASSFPGANVLT
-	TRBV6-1	ASSEARRAPYQETQY
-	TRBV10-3	AISGTANTEAF
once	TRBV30	AWSATSEGTQY